Each of the 20 T cell receptor beta chains below was sequenced from the same sample in a study of tumor-infiltrating lymphocytes in primary liver carcinoma. A constant-region primer served to make TCR beta cDNA from about 0.5 ug total RNA. ARM-PCR was slightly modified, and three nested multiplex PCR rounds with it gave rise to the TCR beta libraries. Use of TRBV1-TRBV30 forward primers with a C-beta reverse primer characterized the first two PCR rounds, which lasted 10 cycles each. TCRdb itself ran the multiplex PCR reads through MiXCR, one entry per CDR3 protein. The sample has fewer than 200,000 distinct CDR3 sequences, approximately 80% seen once. Taking about 18-32 mg of unsorted bulk tissue, the authors co-extracted RNA and DNA. Sequencing was carried out using tumor tissue from primary liver carcinoma. Receptors were obtained from a man in his forties with primary liver carcinoma and hepatitis B virus infection.

About this clonotype: The germline gene is not matched at one end of the junction; a read error may be the cause. V usage is TRBV6-6 and J usage is TRBJ1-2; maybe TRBD1 (6 bases). This CDR3 region has 16 residues. Germline values: CDR1 MNHNY, CDR2 SVGAGI (reference sequence). The chain's CDR3 is CAGRGSEQGVNYGYTF. CDR3 nucleotide sequence: TGTGCCGGCAGGGGAAGTGAACAGGGCGTTAACTATGGTTACACCTTC.

Turning to this clonotype: Since the CDR3 does not end with the conserved phenylalanine or tryptophan, this likely comes from a read error. It is unclear where the CDR3 begins or ends on the DNA, so no DNA is shown, and the CDR3 is as TCRdb lists it. V gene TRBV11-1 combines with J gene TRBJ2-3. The germline CDR1 and CDR2 sequences are SGHAT and FQDESV (reference sequence). The CDR3 has 15 residues if both end residues are counted. CDR3 loop: CARSLPMESTDTHYC.

For this clonotype: At one of its ends the junction is not consistent with the germline gene, which may arise from a read error. The genes are TRBV29-1 and TRBJ1-1; TRBD1 might be the D (5 bases). The CDR3 covers 12 residues. Germline CDR1 reads SQVTM; CDR2 reads ANQGSEA. CDR3 region: CSVDGDPREAFF. As DNA, the CDR3 is TGCAGCGTTGACGGGGATCCCAGGGAGGCTTTCTTC.

CDR3 residues: CATILSYNEQFF. DNA of the CDR3: TGTGCCACCATTCTGTCCTACAATGAGCAGTTCTTC. The chain couples TRBV6-1 to TRBJ2-1, with D uncertain. V lost 10 bases to trimming and J lost 1 base, with 8 bases between them. This CDR3 has 12 residues. Per germline, CDR1 MNHNS and CDR2 SASEGT.

About this clonotype itself: Without the conserved terminal phenylalanine or tryptophan, this CDR3 likely stems from a read error. The chain joins TRBV11-2 to TRBJ2-7; D perhaps matches TRBD2 (6 bases). Germline assignment: CDR1 SGHAT and CDR2 FQNNGV. Trimming removed 6 bases at V and 0 bases at J, with 12 bases between. This CDR3 has 14 amino acids. Here the CDR3 reads CASSPNGSSYEQYL. DNA for the CDR3: TGTGCCAGCAGTCCTAACGGGAGCTCCTACGAGCAGTACTTA.

This clonotype was counted a few times. This rearrangement joins TRBV9 to TRBJ2-1; TRBD2 matches at 10 bases. The germline V gene encodes CDR1 SGDLS and CDR2 YYNGEE. V dropped 4 bases and J dropped 8; count of bases not matched to a gene: 9. The length of the CDR3 is 15 residues. The CDR3 loop reads CASSPSGRAIDEQFF. The CDR3 nucleotides are TGTGCCAGCAGCCCCAGCGGGAGGGCCATCGATGAGCAGTTCTTC. Full variable domain (missing parts from reference TRBV9 and TRBJ2-1): DSGVTQTPKHLITATGQRVTLRCSPRSGDLSVYWYQQSLDQGLQFLIQYYNGEERAKGNILERFSAQQFPDLHSELNLSSLELGDSALYFCASSPSGRAIDEQFFGPGTRLTVL.

Details on this clonotype: Compared with germline, one end of the junction differs, possibly owing to a read error. The chain links TRBV29-1 to TRBJ1-2; the D gene is possibly TRBD1 (5 bases). The germline gives CDR1 SQVTM, CDR2 ANQGSEA. The CDR3 is 12 residues long. The DNA of the CDR3 is TGCACCGTTGTGCAGGGATGGAATGGCTACACCTTC. It specifies CTVVQGWNGYTF.

The chain recombines TRBV7-8 with TRBJ2-7, with TRBD2 as a possible D gene (6 bases). Germline assignment: CDR1 SGHVS and CDR2 FQNEAQ. The CDR3 consists of 15 residues. The CDR3 spells CTNSVIAGRRGEQYF. The CDR3 nucleotides read TGTACCAACAGCGTAATCGCGGGGAGGCGGGGAGAGCAGTACTTC.

In the case of this clonotype: A much more abundant neighbour one base away suggests this may be a read error. This sequence joins TRBV7-8 and TRBJ2-7; perhaps TRBD2 as D (6 bases). This CDR3 spans 15 amino acids. Germline assignment: CDR1 SGHVS and CDR2 FQNEAQ. CDR3 DNA: TGTGCCAGCAGCTTAGCGCGGGGCCAGGCCTACGAGCAGTGCTTC. It encodes CASSLARGQAYEQCF.

This clonotype was observed once. The V call is TRBV29-1, the J call TRBJ1-1; 9 nucleotides line up with TRBD1. V lost 6 bases, J lost 3 bases, and 23 bases stayed unmatched. The germline gives CDR1 SQVTM, CDR2 ANQGSEA. This CDR3 spans 19 amino acids. The CDR3 region is CSVQDLNGTGTGVDTEAFF. CDR3 in DNA: TGCAGCGTCCAAGATCTTAATGGGACAGGGACGGGGGTGGACACTGAAGCTTTCTTT.

About this clonotype: Just one base apart from a much larger clone, this may be a read error. The CDR3 ends on some other residue instead of the conserved phenylalanine or tryptophan, so this is likely a read error. The gene calls are TRBV5-1 and TRBJ2-7; the D gene could be TRBD1 or TRBD2 (5 bases each). This CDR3 is 12 amino acids long. The germline V gene encodes CDR1 SGHRS and CDR2 YFSETQ. Between the trimmed V and J ends, which lost 3 bases and 7 bases, there was a span of 11 bases. CDR3 protein: CASSSAWGEQYL. CDR3 sequence (DNA): TGCGCCAGCAGCTCCGCCTGGGGGGAGCAGTACTTA.

With regard to this clonotype: At one end, the junction sequence differs from germline, possibly due to a read error. This chain connects TRBV28 to TRBJ2-1; the D gene is possibly TRBD2 (6 bases). CDR1 is MDHEN and CDR2 is SYDVKM in the germline V gene. This CDR3 is built from 14 residues. The CDR3 protein is CANSRDLAYNDQFF. The DNA of the CDR3 is TGTGCCAACAGTCGGGACTTGGCCTACAATGACCAGTTCTTC.

About this clonotype: Relative to the germline gene, one junction end is altered; a read error may explain this. V gene TRBV4-3 combines with J gene TRBJ2-1; TRBD1 agrees at 7 bases. Germline-derived CDR1 and CDR2 are LGHNA and YSLEER. This CDR3 is 14 amino acids long. The CDR3 here is CASSQDRTNNEQFF. CDR3 sequence (DNA): TGCGCCAGCAGCCAGGACAGGACCAACAACGAGCAGTTCTTC.

Turning to this clonotype: Germline is not matched at one junction end, which may reflect a read error. This rearrangement joins TRBV6-1 to TRBJ2-7, with a weak D call TRBD2 (6 bases). CDR3 length: 16 amino acids. CDR1 is MNHNS and CDR2 is SASEGT in the germline V gene. As DNA, the CDR3 is TGTGCCACCAGTGAAAGGTTGGGGACTGAGGGGTACGAGCAGTACTTC. Translated: CATSERLGTEGYEQYF.

Notes on this clonotype: The junction does not match germline at one end; this may be a read error. The chain recombines TRBV12-3 or TRBV12-4 with TRBJ2-3, with D uncertain. CDR3 length: 12 amino acids. CDR3: CVSSPFGDTQYF. The DNA of the CDR3 is TGTGTCAGCAGTCCCTTCGGTGATACGCAATATTTT.

This clonotype occurred many times. The chain links TRBV29-1 to TRBJ2-1; 7 bases align to TRBD2. CDR1 SQVTM and CDR2 ANQGSEA come from the germline V gene. The CDR3 consists of 15 residues. V shed 4 bases, J shed 5 bases, and the junction held 11 bases outside the gene matches. CDR3 loop: CSVGMRGTVDNEQFF. For the CDR3, the DNA is TGCAGCGTTGGAATGCGGGGGACGGTCGACAATGAGCAGTTCTTC.

About this clonotype: Its ends do not fully match the called genes, so a read error is possible. The genes are TRBV4-1 and TRBJ2-7, with D perhaps matching TRBD1 (6 bases). This CDR3 is 14 amino acids long. CDR1 and CDR2 (germline): MGHRA, YSYEKL. CDR3 DNA: TGCGCCGCTTCGAAGGGGGACGGAAACTACGAGGAGTACTTC. This sequence encodes CAASKGDGNYEEYF.

In regard to this clonotype: A much more abundant neighbour one base away suggests this may be a read error. V is TRBV28 and J is TRBJ2-7, with 8 bases fitting TRBD1. J gave up 3 bases and V 6 bases, and 10 bases lay outside the gene matches. The CDR3 has 15 residues. The V gene's germline CDR1 is MDHEN and CDR2 SYDVKM. CDR3: CASSATGTGYYEQYF. DNA for the CDR3: TGTGCCAGCAGCGCCACCGGGACAGGTTACTACGAGCAGTACTTC. The full variable domain, in which reference TRBV28 and TRBJ2-7 provide the parts outside the CDR3, is DVKVTQSSRYLVKRTGEKVFLECVQDMDHENMFWYRQDPGLGLRLIYFSYDVKMKEKGDIPEGYSVSREKKERFSLILESASTNQTSMYLCASSATGTGYYEQYFGPGTRLTVT.

Comments on this clonotype: At one of its ends the junction is not consistent with the germline gene, which may arise from a read error. The V gene is TRBV4-1, the J gene TRBJ2-5; D is possibly TRBD2 (5 bases). CDR3 size: 16 residues. CDR1 MGHRA and CDR2 YSYEKL come from the germline V gene. This chain's CDR3 is CASSQDWGAHQETYYF. The CDR3 bases are TGCGCAAGCAGCCAAGATTGGGGAGCTCACCAAGAGACCTATTACTTC.

About this clonotype itself: One junction end does not reproduce the germline sequence, and a read error may be involved. The chain combines TRBV29-1 with TRBJ2-2; 10 bases line up with TRBD2. The CDR3 runs 15 residues. The germline CDR1 and CDR2 sequences are SQVTM and ANQGSEA. CDR3: CSVGTSAANAGVLFF. DNA for the CDR3: TGTAGCGTTGGGACTAGCGCGGCGAACGCCGGGGTGCTGTTTTTT.